This T cell receptor beta chain is drawn from a study of early stage breast cancer tumors. Study-wide background: Among about twelve ER+/PR+/HER2- tumors, eight were ductal, four lobular. Findings and caveats of the study: Tumors had roughly 2.6-fold higher T cell density than normal breast.

Assay used: immunoSEQ multiplex PCR; TCRdb lists only in-frame clones, some missing. Of tens of thousands of clones listed, roughly 78% were seen once; the top ten hold roughly 3%. The V segment lost 4 bases and the J segment 4 bases; nucleotides outside the gene matches: 7. This CDR3 is 16 amino acids long. The germline V gene encodes CDR1 MNHEY and CDR2 SVGAGI. This clone came up once. The antigen remains undetermined. The sequencing sample was made of blood. The sequence came from a person in their 40s with breast cancer. The chain employs TRBV6-5 and TRBJ2-2; 9 bases match TRBD1. The CDR3, as DNA: TGTGCCAGCAGTTCCCCCGTGACAGGGGGCACCGGGGAGCTGTTTTTT. Amino acid sequence: CASSSPVTGGTGELFF.